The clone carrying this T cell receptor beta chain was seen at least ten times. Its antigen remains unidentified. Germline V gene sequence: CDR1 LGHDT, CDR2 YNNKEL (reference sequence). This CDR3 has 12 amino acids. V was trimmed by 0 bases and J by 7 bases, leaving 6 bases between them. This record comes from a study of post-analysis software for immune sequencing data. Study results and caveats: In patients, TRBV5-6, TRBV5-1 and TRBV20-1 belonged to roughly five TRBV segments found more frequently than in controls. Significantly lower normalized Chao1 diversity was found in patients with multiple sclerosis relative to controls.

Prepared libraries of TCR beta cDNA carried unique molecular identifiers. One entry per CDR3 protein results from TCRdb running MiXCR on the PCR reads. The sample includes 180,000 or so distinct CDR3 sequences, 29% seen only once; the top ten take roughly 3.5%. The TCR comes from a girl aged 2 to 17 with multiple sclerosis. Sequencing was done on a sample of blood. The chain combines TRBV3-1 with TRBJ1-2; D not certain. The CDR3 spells CASSQDQSGYTF. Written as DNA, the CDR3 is TGTGCCAGCAGCCAAGATCAAAGTGGCTACACCTTC.